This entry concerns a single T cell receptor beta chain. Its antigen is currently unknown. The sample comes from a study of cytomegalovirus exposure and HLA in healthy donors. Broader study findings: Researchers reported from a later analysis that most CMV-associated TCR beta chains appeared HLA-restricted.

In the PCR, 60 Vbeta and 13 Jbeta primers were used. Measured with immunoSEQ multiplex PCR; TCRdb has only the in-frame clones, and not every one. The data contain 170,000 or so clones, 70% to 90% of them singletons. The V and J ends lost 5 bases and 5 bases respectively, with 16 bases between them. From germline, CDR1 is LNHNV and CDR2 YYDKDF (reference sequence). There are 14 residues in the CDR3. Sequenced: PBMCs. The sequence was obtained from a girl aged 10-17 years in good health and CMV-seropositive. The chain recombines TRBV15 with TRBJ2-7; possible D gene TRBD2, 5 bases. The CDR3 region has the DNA TGTGCCACCAGCCTTAAGAGGGTCCTCGACGAGCAGTACTTC. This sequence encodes CATSLKRVLDEQYF.